The 17 T cell receptor beta chains reported below all come from one sample, sequenced in a study of T-cell reconstitution after alpha-beta-depleted transplantation in children. During its preparation, the TCRbeta library received unique molecular identifiers. From the PCR reads, TCRdb called clonotypes with MiXCR, one entry per CDR3 protein. The repertoire includes almost 600,000 distinct CDR3 sequences, more than 20% of them detected once, and 36% sits in the top ten. The sequencing used PBMCs, collected before TCRalphabeta/CD19-depleted stem cell transplant. These receptors all stem from a boy under three years old with Wiskott-Aldrich syndrome, due to receive a stem cell transplant.

The rearrangement joins TRBV29-1 to TRBJ2-3; 12 positions agree with TRBD2. In germline, CDR1 is SQVTM, CDR2 ANQGSEA. The V segment lost 6 bases and the J segment 6 bases; nucleotides outside the gene matches: 13. This CDR3 is 16 amino acids long. As DNA, the CDR3 is TGCAGCGTCTTCGGGTTGACTAGCGGGAGTACTGATACGCAGTATTTT. Residues: CSVFGLTSGSTDTQYF.

V gene TRBV5-6 combines with J gene TRBJ2-1; 11 positions agree with TRBD2. Germline V lookup: CDR1 SGHDT, CDR2 YYEEEE. CDR3 length: 15 residues. Trimming cost V 5 bases and J 6 bases; bases outside gene matches: 7. The CDR3 reads CASRELAGVSNEQFF. The CDR3 DNA reads as TGTGCCAGCAGAGAACTAGCGGGAGTCTCCAATGAGCAGTTCTTC.

This clonotype was seen only a few times. J is TRBJ1-1 and V is TRBV9, with D perhaps TRBD1 (5 bases). Trimming left V 3 bases short and J 3 bases short, with 12 bases between. The germline V gene has CDR1 SGDLS and CDR2 YYNGEE. This CDR3 is 14 amino acids long. This chain's CDR3 is CASSGSRDYTEAFF. Written as DNA, the CDR3 is TGTGCCAGCAGCGGTTCCCGGGACTACACTGAAGCTTTCTTT.

The chain has TRBV6-1 and TRBJ2-5; TRBD2 matches 7 bases. The CDR3 runs 15 residues. The trim removed 4 bases at V and 5 bases at J, leaving 10 bases unmatched. Looked up from germline, CDR1 is MNHNS and CDR2 is SASEGT. The CDR3 region is CASSAQGRREETQYF. CDR3 nucleotides: TGTGCCAGCAGTGCCCAGGGAAGGCGGGAGGAGACCCAGTACTTC.

The chain recombines TRBV5-1 with TRBJ1-1; 7 nucleotides agree with TRBD1. The V segment lost 1 base and the J segment 7 bases; nucleotides outside the gene matches: 13. This CDR3 has 16 residues. CDR1 and CDR2 from the germline V gene are SGHRS and YFSETQ. The CDR3 spells CASSLFVGQGDLEAFF. Written as DNA, the CDR3 is TGCGCCAGCAGCTTGTTTGTAGGGCAGGGGGACCTTGAAGCTTTCTTT. The full variable domain, completed using reference TRBV5-1 and TRBJ1-1, is KAGVTQTPRYLIKTRGQQVTLSCSPISGHRSVSWYQQTPGQGLQFLFEYFSETQRNKGNFPGRFSGRQFSNSRSEMNVSTLELGDSALYLCASSLFVGQGDLEAFFGQGTRLTVV.

The DNA for the CDR3 is TGCGCCAGCAGTCAACTCAGTTTCATGAACACTGAAGCTTTCTTT. It specifies CASSQLSFMNTEAFF. This chain joins TRBV5-1 and TRBJ1-1; D is uncertain. The length of the CDR3 is 15 residues. V was clipped by 5 bases and J by 0 bases, with 14 bases between them. Germline V gene lookup returns CDR1 SGHRS and CDR2 YFSETQ.

In the case of this clonotype: A read error may account for a junction end that differs from germline. This sequence joins TRBV12-3 or TRBV12-4 and TRBJ1-3, with unresolved D. This CDR3 has 13 amino acids. DNA for the CDR3: TGTGCCAGCAGGCCTCGCTCTGGCAACACCATATATTTT. It specifies CASRPRSGNTIYF.

V and J are TRBV15 and TRBJ2-1; 10 bases match TRBD2. Germline CDR1 is LNHNV and CDR2 is YYDKDF (reference sequence). After removal of 8 bases from V and 10 bases from J, the junction contained 11 bases not matched to a gene. The CDR3 extends over 14 amino acids. The CDR3 DNA sequence: TGTGCCACCGCACACCTAGCGGGAGTAGTGGAGCAGTTCTTC. It specifies CATAHLAGVVEQFF.

This clonotype came up a few times. The chain couples TRBV29-1 to TRBJ2-2; D may be TRBD1 (5 bases). Trimming shortened V by 3 bases and J by 4 bases, and 12 bases separated the two germline ends. The germline CDR1 and CDR2 sequences are SQVTM and ANQGSEA. CDR3 length: 14 residues. The CDR3 DNA follows: TGCAGCGTTGATGCAGGGTTGGGCACCGGGGAGCTGTTTTTT. As protein: CSVDAGLGTGELFF.

J is TRBJ2-1 and V is TRBV19; no definite D call. V gave up 6 bases and J gave up 8 bases, with 14 bases separating them. The CDR3 extends over 13 amino acids. The V gene's germline CDR1 is LNHDA and CDR2 SQIVND (reference sequence). CDR3 in DNA: TGTGCCAGTAGGAGGTGGGAAGGCCATGAGCAGTTCTTC. The encoded protein is CASRRWEGHEQFF.

This chain links TRBV30 with TRBJ2-6; D not resolved. V lost 6 bases to trimming and J lost 0 bases, with 6 bases between them. The CDR3 runs to 13 residues. Germline CDR1 and CDR2: GTSNPN and SVGIG (reference sequence). The CDR3 coding sequence is TGTGCCTGTCAGAGCTCTGGGGCCAACGTCCTGACTTTC. Amino acid sequence: CACQSSGANVLTF.

This clonotype was recorded a few times. CDR3 sequence reads: CASSLGTGSPYNEQFF. Written as DNA, the CDR3 is TGTGCCAGCAGCTTGGGTACTGGGAGTCCCTACAATGAGCAGTTCTTC. The chain employs TRBV7-9 and TRBJ2-1; D possibly corresponds to TRBD2 (5 bases). Per the germline V gene, CDR1 is SEHNR and CDR2 is FQNEAQ (reference sequence). The CDR3 is 16 residues long. The V end lost 3 bases, the J end lost 2 bases, and 14 bases lay between the germline ends.

The J gene is TRBJ2-5, the V gene TRBV12-3 or TRBV12-4; 9 nucleotides line up with TRBD2. V lost 5 bases, J lost 4 bases, and 11 bases stayed unmatched. This CDR3 has 16 residues. The DNA for the CDR3 is TGTGCCAGCAGTCTGGGTAGCGGGAGCCGTAGAGAGACCCAGTACTTC. It translates to CASSLGSGSRRETQYF.

This clonotype was seen a few times. The chain recombines TRBV11-2 with TRBJ2-1, with D perhaps TRBD2 (5 bases). This CDR3 spans 16 amino acids. Germline loops: CDR1 SGHAT, CDR2 FQNNGV. V lost 5 bases to trimming and J lost 4 bases, with 18 bases between them. The CDR3 is CASSGLGARAYNEQFF. In DNA, the CDR3 is TGTGCCAGCAGCGGATTGGGAGCTAGAGCTTACAATGAGCAGTTCTTC.

The rearrangement links TRBV20-1 to TRBJ1-2, with D perhaps matching TRBD1 (6 bases). The CDR3 loop spans 13 amino acids. CDR1 is DFQATT and CDR2 is SNEGSKA in the germline V gene (reference sequence). Trimming stripped 2 bases from V and 7 bases from J, with 14 bases between. CDR3 loop: CSARKGGPTGYTF. The DNA for the CDR3 is TGCAGTGCTAGAAAGGGGGGCCCCACTGGCTACACCTTC.

The V and J genes are TRBV2 and TRBJ2-5; a weak D match, TRBD1 (6 bases). The germline V and J ends were trimmed by 6 bases and 2 bases, with 13 bases remaining between them. Germline CDR1 is SNHLY and CDR2 is FYNNEI. The CDR3 length is 14 residues. CDR3 DNA: TGTGCCAGCAGACACCAGGGGCGGCAAGAGACCCAGTACTTC. Amino acid sequence: CASRHQGRQETQYF.

This clonotype was counted only a few times. The chain is built from TRBV20-1 and TRBJ2-5; perhaps TRBD1 as D (5 bases). With 3 bases removed from V and 1 base from J, the gap between germline ends came to 12 bases. There are 14 residues in the CDR3. Germline V gene data show CDR1 as DFQATT and CDR2 as SNEGSKA (reference sequence). As DNA, the CDR3 is TGCAGTGCTAGTCCCCTGGACACCCAAGAGACCCAGTACTTC. Its protein product is CSASPLDTQETQYF.